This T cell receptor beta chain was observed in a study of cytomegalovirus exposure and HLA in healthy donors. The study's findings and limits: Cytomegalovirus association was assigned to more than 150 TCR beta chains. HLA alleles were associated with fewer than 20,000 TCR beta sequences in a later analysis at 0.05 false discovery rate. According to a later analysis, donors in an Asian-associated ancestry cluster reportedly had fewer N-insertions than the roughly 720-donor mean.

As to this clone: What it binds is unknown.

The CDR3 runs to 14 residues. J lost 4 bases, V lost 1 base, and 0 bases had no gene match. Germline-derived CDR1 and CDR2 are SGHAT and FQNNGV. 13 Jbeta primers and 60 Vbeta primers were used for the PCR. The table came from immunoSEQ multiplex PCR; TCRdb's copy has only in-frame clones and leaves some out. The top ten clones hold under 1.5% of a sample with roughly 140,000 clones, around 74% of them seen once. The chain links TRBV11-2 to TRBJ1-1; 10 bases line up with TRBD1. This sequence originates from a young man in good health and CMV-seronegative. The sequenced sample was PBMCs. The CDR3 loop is CASSLGQGATEAFF. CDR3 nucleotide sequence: TGTGCCAGCAGCTTAGGACAGGGGGCCACTGAAGCTTTCTTT.